The 32 T cell receptor beta chains presented below share a single source sample, sequenced in a study of CD8+CD57+ T cells in acquired aplastic anemia (dated by TCRdb to 2016 to 2018). For sequencing, an Illumina HiSeq 2000 was employed. Genomic DNA was used as template for profiling of TCR beta VDJ combinations and CDR3 sequences. TCRdb passed the public sequencing reads through fastp at Q25 and MiXCR, retaining productive beta sequences. Rows matching on CDR3 protein sequence are summarized as one entry with the most common DNA and genes. Within this sample are under 350,000 distinct CDR3 sequences, with about 50% of them counted one time only. The leading ten clones occupy approximately 1.3% of the sample. The patients picked for sequencing were ones in whom flow cytometry had shown an expansion of CD8+CD57+ cells. The sequencing sample was made of sorted CD4+, CD8+, or CD8+CD57+ T cells (not recorded which) from PBMCs. These TCRs come from a human donor with aplastic anemia.

This clonotype was found a few times. The chain couples TRBV15 to TRBJ2-7, with D possibly TRBD1 on 5 matching bases. There are 14 residues in the CDR3. Trimming left V 2 bases short and J 4 bases short, with 12 bases between. Germline V gene data show CDR1 as LNHNV and CDR2 as YYDKDF (reference sequence). DNA for the CDR3: TGTGCCACCAGCAGATCCGCCCAGGGTTACGAGCAGTACTTC. This encodes CATSRSAQGYEQYF.

The chain links TRBV7-9 to TRBJ2-1; D is ambiguous. The CDR3 is 15 amino acids. Germline CDR1 reads SEHNR; CDR2 reads FQNEAQ (reference sequence). V was trimmed by 4 bases and J by 7 bases, leaving 17 bases between them. The CDR3 nucleotides are TGTGCCAGCAGCTCTTCCTACCAGGAAGGGAATGAGCAGTTCTTC. Translating gives CASSSSYQEGNEQFF. The full variable domain, with the rest looked up from reference TRBV7-9 and TRBJ2-1, is DTGVSQNPRHKITKRGQNVTFRCDPISEHNRLYWYRQTLGQGPEFLTYFQNEAQLEKSRLLSDRFSAERPKGSFSTLEIQRTEQGDSAMYLCASSSSYQEGNEQFFGPGTRLTVL.

The chain has TRBV24-1 and TRBJ2-2; TRBD2 might be the D (6 bases). The CDR3 has 16 amino acids. Trimming shortened V by 3 bases and J by 0 bases, and 10 bases separated the two germline ends. CDR1 KGHDR and CDR2 SFDVKD come from the germline V gene. The CDR3 DNA reads as TGTGCCACCAGTGATCCCGCGGGACCGAACACCGGGGAGCTGTTTTTT. Its protein is CATSDPAGPNTGELFF.

This chain joins TRBV7-2 and TRBJ1-2; TRBD1 matches 7 bases. The CDR3 runs 15 residues. Germline V CDR1 and CDR2: SGHTA, FQGNSA. Losses at the gene ends were 5 bases for V and 8 bases for J; bases not matched to a gene: 14. CDR3 amino acids: CASSHTNDRAMGYTF. In DNA, the CDR3 is TGTGCCAGCAGCCACACCAACGACAGGGCTATGGGCTACACCTTC. Combining the CDR3 with reference TRBV7-2 and TRBJ1-2 gives the whole variable domain GAGVSQSPSNKVTEKGKDVELRCDPISGHTALYWYRQSLGQGLEFLIYFQGNSAPDKSGLPSDRFSAERTGGSVSTLTIQRTQQEDSAVYLCASSHTNDRAMGYTFGSGTRLTVV.

Judged by abundance, this clonotype is medium-sized. This rearrangement joins TRBV15 to TRBJ1-1; 10 nucleotides match TRBD1. V was clipped by 8 bases and J by 5 bases; unmatched bases: 14. Per germline, CDR1 LNHNV and CDR2 YYDKDF (reference sequence). The CDR3 extends over 16 amino acids. This CDR3 is CATGSTRTGGRTEAFF. CDR3 sequence (DNA): TGTGCCACCGGATCCACGCGGACAGGGGGGCGAACTGAAGCTTTCTTT. The whole variable domain, remainder taken from reference TRBV15 and TRBJ1-1, is DAMVIQNPRYQVTQFGKPVTLSCSQTLNHNVMYWYQQKSSQAPKLLFHYYDKDFNNEADTPDNFQSRRPNTSFCFLDIRSPGLGDTAMYLCATGSTRTGGRTEAFFGQGTRLTVV.

V is TRBV2 and J is TRBJ1-3; 9 bases are a match to TRBD1. Germline V CDR1 and CDR2: SNHLY, FYNNEI. With 6 bases clipped from V and 4 bases from J, the junction kept 7 bases outside the gene matches. This CDR3 has 15 residues. This CDR3 reads CASRGDRGKGNTIYF. The CDR3 DNA sequence: TGTGCCAGCAGGGGAGACAGGGGGAAAGGAAACACCATATATTTT. Looking up the rest from reference TRBV2 and TRBJ1-3 gives the full variable domain: EPEVTQTPSHQVTQMGQEVILRCVPISNHLYFYWYRQILGQKVEFLVSFYNNEISEKSEIFDDQFSVERPDGSNFTLKIRSTKLEDSAMYFCASRGDRGKGNTIYFGEGSWLTVV.

V gene TRBV7-2 combines with J gene TRBJ2-3; D gene unclear. There are 15 residues in the CDR3. Germline V gene data show CDR1 as SGHTA and CDR2 as FQGNSA. The V end lost 2 bases, the J end lost 0 bases, and 9 bases lay between the germline ends. DNA of the CDR3: TGTGCCAGCAGCTTAACAGCGACTAGCACAGATACGCAGTATTTT. Its protein product is CASSLTATSTDTQYF.

As regards this clonotype: Compared with germline, one end of the junction differs, possibly owing to a read error. The chain has TRBV12-3 or TRBV12-4 and TRBJ2-1; the match to TRBD1 covers 7 bases. The CDR3 loop spans 13 amino acids. The CDR3 DNA follows: TGTACCAGCAGTTCCCCTACAGGGGATGAGCAGTTCTTC. The encoded protein is CTSSSPTGDEQFF.

The chain carries TRBV19 and TRBJ2-2, with 11 nucleotides matching TRBD2. The trim removed 10 bases at V and 1 base at J, leaving 5 bases unmatched. The V gene's germline CDR1 is LNHDA and CDR2 SQIVND (reference sequence). This CDR3 is built from 15 residues. The CDR3 sequence: CATLGLAVNTGELFF. CDR3 nucleotide sequence: TGTGCCACTCTGGGACTAGCGGTGAACACCGGGGAGCTGTTTTTT.

This clonotype was recorded at least ten times. This chain connects TRBV7-9 to TRBJ2-7; 8 positions agree with TRBD2. V was clipped by 5 bases and J by 2 bases; unmatched bases: 11. The CDR3 is made up of 16 amino acids. Germline assignment: CDR1 SEHNR and CDR2 FQNEAQ (reference sequence). The DNA for the CDR3 is TGTGCCAGCAGCCCCATCGAGGCGGGGGGTACCTACGAGCAGTACTTC. This codes for CASSPIEAGGTYEQYF. Combining the CDR3 with reference TRBV7-9 and TRBJ2-7 gives the whole variable domain DTGVSQNPRHKITKRGQNVTFRCDPISEHNRLYWYRQTLGQGPEFLTYFQNEAQLEKSRLLSDRFSAERPKGSFSTLEIQRTEQGDSAMYLCASSPIEAGGTYEQYFGPGTRLTVT.

The chain recombines TRBV24-1 with TRBJ1-5, with a tentative D call TRBD1 (6 bases). Trimming removed 3 bases at V and 9 bases at J, with 41 bases between. This CDR3 is 23 amino acids long. Germline CDR1 KGHDR, CDR2 SFDVKD. This chain's CDR3 is CATSDGGGRTPEHRGQGIWPQHF. CDR3 nucleotide sequence: TGTGCCACCAGTGATGGGGGGGGACGCACCCCTGAACACCGGGGACAAGGCATTTGGCCCCAGCATTTT.

The genes are TRBV7-9 and TRBJ2-7; 7 bases align to TRBD1. CDR3 size: 14 residues. Germline V lookup: CDR1 SEHNR, CDR2 FQNEAQ (reference sequence). The junction had 5 bases not matched to a gene; V was cut back by 5 bases and J by 1 base. CDR3 residues: CASSPLGQSYEQYF. The CDR3 DNA follows: TGTGCCAGCAGCCCCCTGGGACAGTCCTACGAGCAGTACTTC.

The chain is built from TRBV11-3 and TRBJ2-1; 14 positions match TRBD2. CDR1 SGHNT and CDR2 YENEEA come from the germline V gene. The CDR3 contains 15 residues. V dropped 5 bases and J dropped 8; count of bases not matched to a gene: 5. CDR3 coding DNA: TGTGCCAGCAGCAAGGGACTAGCGGGAGTTGATGAGCAGTTCTTC. Translation gives CASSKGLAGVDEQFF.

The CDR3 here is CASSVSGNYNEQFF. The CDR3 DNA sequence: TGTGCCAGCAGCGTATCCGGGAACTACAATGAGCAGTTCTTC. The chain links TRBV9 to TRBJ2-1, with D possibly being TRBD2 (5 bases). CDR1 is SGDLS, CDR2 YYNGEE, per germline. With 1 base removed from V and 3 bases from J, the gap between germline ends came to 8 bases. CDR3 size: 14 residues.

This clonotype appeared a single time. The J gene is TRBJ2-7, the V gene TRBV12-3 or TRBV12-4; D tentatively fits TRBD1 or TRBD2 (6 bases each). Trimming removed 5 bases at V and 7 bases at J, with 18 bases between. This CDR3 contains 14 residues. The CDR3 reads CASSPSGALREQYF. The CDR3 DNA sequence: TGTGCCAGCAGTCCGTCGGGGGCGCTACGGGAGCAGTACTTC.

The CDR3 nucleotides read TGTGCCAGCAGTAGTAGAGGGGTTGGTTCAGCTACGCAGTATTTT. Translation: CASSSRGVGSATQYF. The gene calls are TRBV12-3 or TRBV12-4 and TRBJ2-3; D tentatively reads TRBD1 or TRBD2 (5 bases each). V was trimmed by 5 bases and J by 8 bases, leaving 20 bases between them. The CDR3 contains 15 residues.

The J gene is TRBJ1-2, the V gene TRBV7-2; unclear D gene. The CDR3 runs 13 residues. Germline CDR1 reads SGHTA; CDR2 reads FQGNSA. V was pared by 3 bases and J by 4 bases, with 9 bases between. The CDR3 loop reads CASSFGQAYGYTF. The CDR3, as DNA: TGTGCCAGCAGCTTTGGGCAGGCCTATGGCTACACCTTC.

This clonotype came up many times. This chain links TRBV3-1 with TRBJ1-2, with 9 bases aligning to TRBD1. The J segment lost 7 bases and the V segment lost 1 base, leaving 1 base of the junction unmatched. The CDR3 length is 13 residues. Per germline, CDR1 LGHDT and CDR2 YNNKEL (reference sequence). CDR3 protein: CASSQGDRAGYTF. CDR3 bases: TGTGCCAGCAGCCAAGGGGACAGGGCTGGCTACACCTTC.

CDR3 amino acids: CASSSNRGLSYEQYF. CDR3 nucleotide sequence: TGTGCCAGCAGTTCCAACAGGGGGCTGTCGTACGAGCAGTACTTC. V is TRBV2 and J is TRBJ2-7, with 9 nucleotides matching TRBD1. With 5 bases clipped from V and 4 bases from J, the junction kept 9 bases outside the gene matches. The CDR3 has 15 amino acids. The V gene's germline CDR1 is SNHLY and CDR2 FYNNEI.

The chain is built from TRBV2 and TRBJ2-3, with 7 bases matching TRBD1. In germline, CDR1 is SNHLY, CDR2 FYNNEI. The V gene end was trimmed by 6 bases and the J gene end by 7 bases; junction bases not matched to a gene: 7. This CDR3 is built from 13 residues. CDR3 sequence: CASSWDSLYTQYF. As DNA, the CDR3 is TGTGCCAGCAGCTGGGACAGTTTATATACGCAGTATTTT.

The rearrangement links TRBV20-1 to TRBJ2-5; D gene ambiguous. The ends were cut back, 3 bases at V and 5 bases at J, with 13 bases in the middle. Germline V gene lookup returns CDR1 DFQATT and CDR2 SNEGSKA (reference sequence). The CDR3 spans 13 residues. The CDR3, as DNA: TGCAGTGCTAGTATGGCCCGTGGGGAGACCCAGTACTTC. It translates to CSASMARGETQYF.

This clonotype was recorded a few times. The V gene is TRBV5-1, the J gene TRBJ2-4; TRBD1 matches 10 bases. Unmatched junction bases numbered 18, after V lost 7 bases and J lost 5 bases. Germline V gives CDR1 SGHRS, CDR2 YFSETQ. This CDR3 is 18 amino acids long. The CDR3 reads CASGGELGQGGSQNIQYF. DNA for the CDR3: TGCGCCAGCGGGGGAGAACTAGGACAGGGGGGCAGTCAAAACATTCAGTACTTC. The full variable domain, with the rest looked up from reference TRBV5-1 and TRBJ2-4, is KAGVTQTPRYLIKTRGQQVTLSCSPISGHRSVSWYQQTPGQGLQFLFEYFSETQRNKGNFPGRFSGRQFSNSRSEMNVSTLELGDSALYLCASGGELGQGGSQNIQYFGAGTRLSVL.

The chain is built from TRBV7-9 and TRBJ2-1, with a weak D call TRBD2 (6 bases). The CDR3 has 14 amino acids. Trimming shortened V by 3 bases and J by 10 bases, and 16 bases separated the two germline ends. Germline assignment: CDR1 SEHNR and CDR2 FQNEAQ (reference sequence). Here the CDR3 reads CASSLDGSSYEQFF. The DNA of the CDR3 is TGTGCCAGCAGCTTGGACGGGAGCTCTTACGAGCAGTTCTTC.

This chain connects TRBV4-2 to TRBJ1-1; no firm D call. The V end was cut by 0 bases, the J end by 5 bases, with 10 bases between. The CDR3 runs to 14 residues. Per the germline V gene, CDR1 is LGHNA and CDR2 is YNFKEQ. CDR3 residues: CASSQDTYGTEAFF. DNA for the CDR3: TGTGCCAGCAGCCAAGATACCTACGGAACTGAAGCTTTCTTT.

The chain combines TRBV24-1 with TRBJ2-1, with 10 bases matching TRBD2. Germline CDR1 KGHDR, CDR2 SFDVKD. The CDR3 sequence is 15 residues long. Trimming at V came to 6 bases and at J to 8 bases, leaving 9 bases not matched to a gene. The DNA of the CDR3 is TGTGCCACCAGTCCCCGGCTAGCGGGAGCCCATGAGCAGTTCTTC. It is translated as CATSPRLAGAHEQFF.

Worth noting for this clonotype: The germline gene is not matched at one end of the junction; a read error may be the cause. CDR3 protein: CASSVVGQAQETQYF. The CDR3 DNA reads TGCGCCAGCAGCGTAGTCGGACAGGCCCAAGAGACCCAGTACTTC. The chain employs TRBV9 and TRBJ2-5, with 7 bases fitting TRBD1. Germline assignment: CDR1 SGDLS and CDR2 YYNGEE. This CDR3 contains 15 residues. Filled out from reference TRBV9 and TRBJ2-5, the complete variable domain reads DSGVTQTPKHLITATGQRVTLRCSPRSGDLSVYWYQQSLDQGLQFLIQYYNGEERAKGNILERFSAQQFPDLHSELNLSSLELGDSALYFCASSVVGQAQETQYFGPGTRLLVL.

A single count supports this clonotype. An end of the junction differs from the germline gene, which may be a read error. V and J are TRBV4-2 and TRBJ2-7; either TRBD1 or TRBD2 may supply D (5 bases each). Germline V CDR1 and CDR2: LGHNA, YNFKEQ. This CDR3 is built from 12 residues. The CDR3 bases are TGTGCCAGCAGCCAAGGGGGGTACGGGCAGTACTTC. Translation: CASSQGGYGQYF.

V usage is TRBV20-1 and J usage is TRBJ1-2; D unresolved. Germline loops: CDR1 DFQATT, CDR2 SNEGSKA (reference sequence). The CDR3 loop spans 13 amino acids. Trimming pared 3 bases from V and 6 bases from J, leaving 14 bases between. The CDR3 is CSASPGDENGYTF. CDR3 coding DNA: TGCAGTGCTAGTCCCGGGGATGAGAATGGCTACACCTTC.

The chain couples TRBV7-2 to TRBJ1-5; a weak D match, TRBD1 (6 bases). Trimming cost V 2 bases and J 5 bases, with 16 bases left between them. Germline V gene lookup returns CDR1 SGHTA and CDR2 FQGNSA. The CDR3 totals 16 residues. The CDR3 DNA reads TGTGCCAGCAGCTTACGGGCAGGGGCGAGGGATCAGCCCCAGCATTTT. Amino acids: CASSLRAGARDQPQHF.

The genes are TRBV20-1 and TRBJ2-7; D ambiguous. V lost 5 bases and J 3 bases, leaving 11 bases between the germline ends. CDR3 length equals 12 residues. In germline, CDR1 is DFQATT, CDR2 SNEGSKA (reference sequence). The CDR3 reads CSASRAGYEQYF. For the CDR3, the DNA is TGCAGTGCTTCAAGGGCCGGCTACGAGCAGTACTTC.

The chain links TRBV7-2 to TRBJ2-7; tentative D call: TRBD2 (6 bases). Trimming took off 5 bases at V and 9 bases at J, with 20 bases between the two ends. CDR1 SGHTA and CDR2 FQGNSA come from the germline V gene. CDR3 length: 14 amino acids. The CDR3 sequence is CASSADPGGRLQYF. For the CDR3, the DNA is TGTGCCAGCAGCGCGGACCCCGGGGGACGCCTGCAGTACTTC.

This clonotype was detected ten times or more. This chain uses TRBV6-5 with TRBJ2-1; D gene unclear. Germline V gives CDR1 MNHEY, CDR2 SVGAGI. The CDR3 covers 12 residues. Trimming took off 5 bases at V and 12 bases at J, with 14 bases between the two ends. In DNA, the CDR3 is TGTGCCAGCAGTGACCCCCTTGGTGTGCAGTTCTTC. It codes for CASSDPLGVQFF.